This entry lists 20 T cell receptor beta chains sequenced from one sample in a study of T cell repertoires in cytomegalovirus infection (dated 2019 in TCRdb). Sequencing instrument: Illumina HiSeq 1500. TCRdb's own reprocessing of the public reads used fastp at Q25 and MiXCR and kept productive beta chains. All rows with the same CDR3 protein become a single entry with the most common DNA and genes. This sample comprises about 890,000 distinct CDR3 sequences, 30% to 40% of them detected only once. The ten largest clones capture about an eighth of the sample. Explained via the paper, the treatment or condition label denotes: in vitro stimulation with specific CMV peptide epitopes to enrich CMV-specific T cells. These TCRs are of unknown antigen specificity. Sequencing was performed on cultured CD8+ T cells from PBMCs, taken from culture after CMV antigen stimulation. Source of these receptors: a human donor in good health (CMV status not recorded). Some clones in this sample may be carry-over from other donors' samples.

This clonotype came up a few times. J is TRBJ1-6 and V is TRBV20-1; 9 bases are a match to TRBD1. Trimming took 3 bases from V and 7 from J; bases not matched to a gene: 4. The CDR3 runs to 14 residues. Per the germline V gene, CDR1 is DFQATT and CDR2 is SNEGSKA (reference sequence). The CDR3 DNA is TGCAGTGCTAGGGACAGGGGCGAGAATTCACCCCTCCACTTT. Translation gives CSARDRGENSPLHF.

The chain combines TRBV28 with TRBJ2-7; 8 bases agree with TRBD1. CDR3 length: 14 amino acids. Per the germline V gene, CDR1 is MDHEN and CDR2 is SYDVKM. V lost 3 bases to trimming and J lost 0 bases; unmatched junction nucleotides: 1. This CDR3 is CASSFGTGSYEQYV. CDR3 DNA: TGTGCCAGCAGTTTCGGGACAGGCTCCTACGAGCAGTACGTC.

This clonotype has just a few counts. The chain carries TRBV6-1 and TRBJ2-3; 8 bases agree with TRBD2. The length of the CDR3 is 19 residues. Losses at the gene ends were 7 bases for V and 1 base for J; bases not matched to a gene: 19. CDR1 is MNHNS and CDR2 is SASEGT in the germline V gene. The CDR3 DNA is TGTGCCAGCACCCTATCAGCGGGGGCCCTCTCAAGCGGCACAGATACGCAGTATTTT. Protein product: CASTLSAGALSSGTDTQYF.

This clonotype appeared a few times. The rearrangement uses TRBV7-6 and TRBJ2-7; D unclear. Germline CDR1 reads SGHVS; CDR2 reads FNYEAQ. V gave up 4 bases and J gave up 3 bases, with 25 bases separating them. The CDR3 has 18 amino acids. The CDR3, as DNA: TGTGCCAGCAGCTCATACCGGGTCGAGAGGAACCACCTCTACGAGCAGTACTTC. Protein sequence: CASSSYRVERNHLYEQYF.

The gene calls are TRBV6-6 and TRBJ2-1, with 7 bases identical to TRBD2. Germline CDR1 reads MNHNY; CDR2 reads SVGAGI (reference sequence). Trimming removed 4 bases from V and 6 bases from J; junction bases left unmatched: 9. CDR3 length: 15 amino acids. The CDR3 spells CASSWETSRANEQFF. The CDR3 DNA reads TGTGCCAGCAGTTGGGAGACTAGCCGGGCCAATGAGCAGTTCTTC.

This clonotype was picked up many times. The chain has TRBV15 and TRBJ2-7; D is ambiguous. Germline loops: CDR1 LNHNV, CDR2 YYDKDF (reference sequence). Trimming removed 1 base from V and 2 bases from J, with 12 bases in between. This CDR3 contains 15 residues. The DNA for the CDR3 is TGTGCCACCAGCAGAGGCGCCAGGCCGACCTACGAGCAGTACGTC. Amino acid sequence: CATSRGARPTYEQYV.

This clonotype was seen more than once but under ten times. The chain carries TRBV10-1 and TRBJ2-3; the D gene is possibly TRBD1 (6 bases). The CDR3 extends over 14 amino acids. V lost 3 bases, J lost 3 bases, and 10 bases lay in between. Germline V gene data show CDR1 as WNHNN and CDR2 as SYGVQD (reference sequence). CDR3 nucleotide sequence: TGCGCCAGCAGTGACGAGGGGGAAACAGATACGCAGTATTTT. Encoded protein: CASSDEGETDTQYF.

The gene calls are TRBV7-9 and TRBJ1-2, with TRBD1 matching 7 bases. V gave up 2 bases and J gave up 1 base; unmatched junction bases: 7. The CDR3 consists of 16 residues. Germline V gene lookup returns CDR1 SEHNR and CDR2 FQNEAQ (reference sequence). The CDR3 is CASSLIWDRSNYGYTF. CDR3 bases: TGTGCCAGCAGCTTAATTTGGGACAGAAGTAACTATGGCTACACCTTC.

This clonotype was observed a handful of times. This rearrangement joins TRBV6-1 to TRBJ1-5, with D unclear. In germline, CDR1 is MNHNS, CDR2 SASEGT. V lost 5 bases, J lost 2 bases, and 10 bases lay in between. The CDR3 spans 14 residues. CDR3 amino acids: CASSWKRGNQPQHF. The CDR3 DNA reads TGTGCCAGCAGTTGGAAAAGGGGCAATCAGCCCCAGCATTTT.

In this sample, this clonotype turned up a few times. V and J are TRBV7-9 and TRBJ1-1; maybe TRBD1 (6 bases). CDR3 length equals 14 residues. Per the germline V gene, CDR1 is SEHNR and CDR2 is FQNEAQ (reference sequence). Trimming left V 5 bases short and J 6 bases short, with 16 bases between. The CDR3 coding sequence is TGTGCCAGCAGCCCCCGGGAAGGGGGAGCTGAAGCTTTCTTT. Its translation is CASSPREGGAEAFF.

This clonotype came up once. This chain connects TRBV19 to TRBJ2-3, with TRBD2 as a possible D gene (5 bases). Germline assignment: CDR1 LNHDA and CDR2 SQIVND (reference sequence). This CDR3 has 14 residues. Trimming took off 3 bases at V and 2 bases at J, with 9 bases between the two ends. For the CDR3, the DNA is TGTGCCAGTAGTATGGCCGGACTCACAGATACGCAGTATTTT. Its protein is CASSMAGLTDTQYF.

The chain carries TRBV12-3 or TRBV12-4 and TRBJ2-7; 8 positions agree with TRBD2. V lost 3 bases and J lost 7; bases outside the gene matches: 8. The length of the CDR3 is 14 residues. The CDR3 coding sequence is TGTGCCAGCAGTTTGGTCGGGGGGGCCGGAGAGCAGTACTTC. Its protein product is CASSLVGGAGEQYF.

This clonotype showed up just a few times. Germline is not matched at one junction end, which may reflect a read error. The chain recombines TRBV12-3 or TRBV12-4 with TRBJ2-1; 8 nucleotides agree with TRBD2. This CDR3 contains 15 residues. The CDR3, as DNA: TGTACCAGCACTCCGCCCGGGGGGGAATACAATGAGCAGTTCTTC. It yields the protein CTSTPPGGEYNEQFF.

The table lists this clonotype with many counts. CDR3 DNA sequence: TGTGCCAGCAGCTTCCCCAGCGGGGGGGGAACAGATACGCAGTATTTT. This gives the protein CASSFPSGGGTDTQYF. The V call is TRBV7-2, the J call TRBJ2-3, with 10 nucleotides matching TRBD2. This CDR3 comprises 16 residues. V lost 3 bases, J lost 3 bases, and 6 bases stayed unmatched. Germline V lookup: CDR1 SGHTA, CDR2 FQGNSA.

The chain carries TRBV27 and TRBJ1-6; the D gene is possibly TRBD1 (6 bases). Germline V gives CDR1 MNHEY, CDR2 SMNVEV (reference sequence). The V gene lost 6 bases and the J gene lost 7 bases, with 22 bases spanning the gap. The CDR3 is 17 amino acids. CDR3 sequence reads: CASSPRGGGASNSPLHF. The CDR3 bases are TGTGCCAGCAGCCCCCGTGGAGGGGGGGCATCGAATTCACCCCTCCACTTT.

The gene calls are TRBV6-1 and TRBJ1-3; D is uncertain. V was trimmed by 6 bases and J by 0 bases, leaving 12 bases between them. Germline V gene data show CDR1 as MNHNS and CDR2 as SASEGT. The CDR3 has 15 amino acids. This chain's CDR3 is CASRPGRISGNTIYF. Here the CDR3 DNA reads TGTGCCAGCAGACCCGGACGGATCTCTGGAAACACCATATATTTT.

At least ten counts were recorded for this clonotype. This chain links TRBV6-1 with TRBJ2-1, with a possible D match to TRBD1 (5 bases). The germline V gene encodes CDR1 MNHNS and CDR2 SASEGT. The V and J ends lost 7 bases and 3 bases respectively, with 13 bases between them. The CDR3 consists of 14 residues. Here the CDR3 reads CASTPRVGYNEQFF. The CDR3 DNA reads TGTGCCAGCACCCCCAGGGTTGGCTACAATGAGCAGTTCTTC.

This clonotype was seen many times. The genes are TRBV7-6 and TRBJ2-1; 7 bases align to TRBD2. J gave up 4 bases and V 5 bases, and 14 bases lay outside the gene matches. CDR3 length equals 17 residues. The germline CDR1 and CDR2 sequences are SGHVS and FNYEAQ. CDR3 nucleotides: TGTGCCAGCAGCCCCCTCGCGGGGTCTAGCGGATACAATGAGCAGTTCTTC. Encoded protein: CASSPLAGSSGYNEQFF.

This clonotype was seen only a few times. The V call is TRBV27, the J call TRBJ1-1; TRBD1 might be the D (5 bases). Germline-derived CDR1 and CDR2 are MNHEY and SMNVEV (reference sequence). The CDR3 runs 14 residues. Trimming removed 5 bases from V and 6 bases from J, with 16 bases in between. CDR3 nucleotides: TGTGCCAGCAGTATCTCCGGGACCGGCTCTGAAGCTTTCTTT. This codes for CASSISGTGSEAFF.

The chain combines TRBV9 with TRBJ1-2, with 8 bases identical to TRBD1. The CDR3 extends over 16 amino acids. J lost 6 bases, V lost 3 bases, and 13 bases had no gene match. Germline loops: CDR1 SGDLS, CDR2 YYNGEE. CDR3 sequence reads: CASSAGFGTGRDGYTF. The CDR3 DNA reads TGTGCCAGCAGCGCCGGTTTTGGGACAGGAAGAGATGGCTACACCTTC.